A single sample is the source of the 22 T cell receptor beta chains below, sequenced in a study of T-cell memory formation after mild COVID-19. MiXCR, applied by TCRdb to the 5' RACE reads, yields one record per CDR3 protein. The sample has about 290,000 distinct CDR3 sequences, around a sixth seen once; the top ten hold around a fifth. Sequenced sample: PBMCs or a T cell subset sorted from them (not recorded which). The receptor set was obtained from a man between 18 and 35 years old who had mild COVID-19 (a few samples of this study predate the infection). Cell type and time point are not known.

J is TRBJ2-1 and V is TRBV12-3 or TRBV12-4; 7 bases line up with TRBD1. J gave up 10 bases and V 0 bases, and 9 bases lay outside the gene matches. The CDR3 spans 15 residues. CDR3 in DNA: TGTGCCAGCAGTTTAGCGCGTACAGGGGTCCGGGAGCAGTTCTTC. Protein product: CASSLARTGVREQFF.

V is TRBV7-2 and J is TRBJ1-2; D gene ambiguous. The V end was cut by 3 bases, the J end by 0 bases, with 14 bases between. This CDR3 is 16 amino acids long. Germline V gene data show CDR1 as SGHTA and CDR2 as FQGNSA. The CDR3 coding sequence is TGTGCCAGCAGCTTGGCTACAGCCTTAGCTAACTATGGCTACACCTTC. This encodes CASSLATALANYGYTF.

The chain links TRBV7-2 to TRBJ2-4, with D tentatively TRBD2 (7 bases). Trimming pared 5 bases from V and 0 bases from J, leaving 17 bases between. The CDR3 consists of 17 residues. The germline V gene encodes CDR1 SGHTA and CDR2 FQGNSA. CDR3: CASSPQVGGLAKNIQYF. The CDR3 coding sequence is TGTGCCAGCAGCCCTCAGGTGGGGGGGCTAGCCAAAAACATTCAGTACTTC.

The rearrangement joins TRBV6-5 to TRBJ2-5; no clear D. V was cut by 0 bases and J by 4 bases, with 6 bases left in between. Per the germline V gene, CDR1 is MNHEY and CDR2 is SVGAGI. CDR3 size: 13 residues. The CDR3 region is CASSYSGPETQYF. For the CDR3, the DNA is TGTGCCAGCAGTTACTCTGGACCAGAGACCCAGTACTTC.

This rearrangement joins TRBV7-2 to TRBJ1-4; D remains unclear. The germline V and J ends were trimmed by 0 bases and 7 bases, with 15 bases remaining between them. The CDR3 extends over 16 amino acids. Germline loops: CDR1 SGHTA, CDR2 FQGNSA. CDR3 DNA sequence: TGTGCCAGCAGCTTAGCGCTTTATGATTTGGGTGAAAAACTGTTTTTT. Translated: CASSLALYDLGEKLFF.

This clonotype was seen at least ten times. CDR3 bases: TGTGCCAGCAGCCAGGGTCAAGAGACCCAGTACTTC. Translated: CASSQGQETQYF. This rearrangement joins TRBV28 to TRBJ2-5; D may be TRBD1 (5 bases). The CDR3 length is 12 residues. Germline loops: CDR1 MDHEN, CDR2 SYDVKM. V lost 6 bases, J lost 2 bases, and 7 bases lay in between.

This clonotype was recorded a few times. V usage is TRBV7-9 and J usage is TRBJ1-2, with 9 positions matching TRBD1. The J segment lost 6 bases and the V segment lost 3 bases, leaving 8 bases of the junction unmatched. The CDR3 is 15 residues long. Germline V gives CDR1 SEHNR, CDR2 FQNEAQ (reference sequence). CDR3 coding DNA: TGTGCCAGCAGCTTCGACGGGACAGGGTGGGATGGCTACACCTTC. As protein: CASSFDGTGWDGYTF.

The genes are TRBV27 and TRBJ1-1; perhaps TRBD1 as D (5 bases). CDR1 and CDR2 (germline): MNHEY, SMNVEV (reference sequence). This CDR3 has 13 amino acids. Trimming shortened V by 10 bases and J by 3 bases, and 15 bases separated the two germline ends. The CDR3 DNA reads TGTGCCACCCTCGGACGAGGGGACACTGAAGCTTTCTTT. Its translation: CATLGRGDTEAFF.

J is TRBJ2-3 and V is TRBV29-1; D is undetermined. The CDR3 contains 13 residues. V lost 4 bases, J lost 2 bases, and 10 bases lay in between. Looked up from germline, CDR1 is SQVTM and CDR2 is ANQGSEA. The CDR3 loop is CSVAADNTDTQYF. Written as DNA, the CDR3 is TGCAGCGTTGCGGCAGATAACACAGATACGCAGTATTTT.

The table lists this clonotype with many counts. The chain joins TRBV5-1 to TRBJ1-1; no definite D call. V shed 4 bases and J shed 0 bases, with 7 bases lying between them. This CDR3 has 13 amino acids. The germline V gene has CDR1 SGHRS and CDR2 YFSETQ. CDR3 DNA: TGCGCCAGCAGCCCTACCCTGAACACTGAAGCTTTCTTT. Translation gives CASSPTLNTEAFF.

This clonotype occurred a few times. The CDR3 sequence: CASRAGGRRTEAFF. The CDR3 DNA sequence: TGTGCCAGCCGTGCGGGGGGCAGGCGGACTGAAGCTTTCTTT. This chain uses TRBV7-2 with TRBJ1-1; D is possibly TRBD1 (6 bases). The CDR3 consists of 14 residues. Germline loops: CDR1 SGHTA, CDR2 FQGNSA. Trimming left V 8 bases short and J 5 bases short, with 18 bases between.

This clonotype was detected a few times. V usage is TRBV5-4 and J usage is TRBJ2-5; 8 nucleotides agree with TRBD1. J lost 5 bases, V lost 4 bases, and 7 bases had no gene match. The CDR3 runs to 14 residues. Germline V gene data show CDR1 as SGHNT and CDR2 as YYREEE (reference sequence). DNA for the CDR3: TGTGCCAGCAGCCCGGACAGGGACCGGGAGACCCAGTACTTC. This codes for CASSPDRDRETQYF.

There are many counts of this clonotype. The CDR3 DNA reads TGTGCCACCAGCAGATATAACGGGGGGTACGGAGAGCAGTACTTC. It specifies CATSRYNGGYGEQYF. V and J are TRBV15 and TRBJ2-7; 7 bases are shared with TRBD2. CDR1 LNHNV and CDR2 YYDKDF come from the germline V gene (reference sequence). The CDR3 is made up of 15 amino acids. The junction had 11 bases not matched to a gene; V was cut back by 2 bases and J by 7 bases.

This clonotype was observed a few times. V usage is TRBV4-3 and J usage is TRBJ2-2, with 8 bases that match TRBD1. This CDR3 spans 16 amino acids. Per the germline V gene, CDR1 is LGHNA and CDR2 is YSLEER. J gave up 2 bases and V 3 bases, and 5 bases lay outside the gene matches. The CDR3 DNA reads as TGCGCCAGCAGCCAGGATGACAGGGGAAACACCGGGGAGCTGTTTTTT. Protein product: CASSQDDRGNTGELFF.

V and J are TRBV9 and TRBJ1-1; no reliable D call. This CDR3 region has 15 residues. Germline V CDR1 and CDR2: SGDLS, YYNGEE. With 0 bases removed from V and 1 base from J, the gap between germline ends came to 10 bases. DNA of the CDR3: TGTGCCAGCAGCGTAGATCACGAGACGAACACTGAAGCTTTCTTT. Translating gives CASSVDHETNTEAFF.

The rearrangement links TRBV20-1 to TRBJ2-7, with 9 bases aligning to TRBD1. From germline, CDR1 is DFQATT and CDR2 SNEGSKA (reference sequence). V trimming: 2 bases; J trimming: 0 bases; junction bases outside the gene matches: 8. The CDR3 loop spans 16 amino acids. The DNA for the CDR3 is TGCAGTGCTAGACCATTCGGACAGGGGATCTCCTACGAGCAGTACTTC. Its translation is CSARPFGQGISYEQYF.

This clonotype was picked up many times. V gene TRBV7-9 combines with J gene TRBJ1-2; D is possibly TRBD1 (6 bases). V gave up 5 bases and J gave up 0 bases, with 16 bases separating them. Germline-derived CDR1 and CDR2 are SEHNR and FQNEAQ (reference sequence). This CDR3 region has 16 residues. CDR3: CASSATRDTSNYGYTF. The DNA of the CDR3 is TGTGCCAGCAGCGCTACACGGGACACCTCTAACTATGGCTACACCTTC. Supplemented by reference TRBV7-9 and TRBJ1-2, the full variable domain reads DTGVSQNPRHKITKRGQNVTFRCDPISEHNRLYWYRQTLGQGPEFLTYFQNEAQLEKSRLLSDRFSAERPKGSFSTLEIQRTEQGDSAMYLCASSATRDTSNYGYTFGSGTRLTVV.

This clonotype was recorded a few times. This rearrangement joins TRBV5-1 to TRBJ1-6; D is uncertain. This CDR3 region has 15 residues. Germline V gene lookup returns CDR1 SGHRS and CDR2 YFSETQ. Deletions cut 6 bases from V and 0 bases from J, with 10 bases between. CDR3 region: CASKGGSSYNSPLHF. The CDR3 nucleotides read TGCGCCAGCAAGGGCGGAAGCTCCTATAATTCACCCCTCCACTTT.

This clonotype was found a few times. The genes are TRBV6-5 and TRBJ1-2, with D perhaps TRBD1 (6 bases). The CDR3 covers 15 residues. Germline CDR1 and CDR2: MNHEY and SVGAGI. The ends were cut back, 0 bases at V and 8 bases at J, with 16 bases in the middle. The CDR3 DNA follows: TGTGCCAGCAGTTACTCCCAGGGGACGTTGACCGGCTACACCTTC. The encoded protein is CASSYSQGTLTGYTF.

The chain recombines TRBV4-3 with TRBJ2-1, with 8 bases that match TRBD2. Germline V gene lookup returns CDR1 LGHNA and CDR2 YSLEER. There are 16 residues in the CDR3. After removal of 4 bases from V and 5 bases from J, the junction contained 10 bases not matched to a gene. Written as DNA, the CDR3 is TGCGCCAGCAGCCCAGGACTAGCTGGAGCCGACAATGAGCAGTTCTTC. Translation: CASSPGLAGADNEQFF.

The chain combines TRBV4-3 with TRBJ2-3, with D tentatively TRBD1 or TRBD2 (5 bases each). The germline CDR1 and CDR2 sequences are LGHNA and YSLEER. The CDR3 sequence is 17 residues long. Trimming stripped 6 bases from V and 4 bases from J, with 23 bases between. The CDR3 region has the DNA TGCGCCAGCAGAAAACTCTGGGACCAAAATGGCCCAGATACGCAGTATTTT. Protein: CASRKLWDQNGPDTQYF.

The rearrangement links TRBV12-3 or TRBV12-4 to TRBJ1-1; weak D call: TRBD1 (6 bases). The V end lost 6 bases, the J end lost 7 bases, and 12 bases lay between the germline ends. This CDR3 has 12 amino acids. The CDR3 sequence is CASSRTENEAFF. The CDR3 DNA reads as TGTGCCAGCAGCCGGACAGAGAATGAAGCTTTCTTT.